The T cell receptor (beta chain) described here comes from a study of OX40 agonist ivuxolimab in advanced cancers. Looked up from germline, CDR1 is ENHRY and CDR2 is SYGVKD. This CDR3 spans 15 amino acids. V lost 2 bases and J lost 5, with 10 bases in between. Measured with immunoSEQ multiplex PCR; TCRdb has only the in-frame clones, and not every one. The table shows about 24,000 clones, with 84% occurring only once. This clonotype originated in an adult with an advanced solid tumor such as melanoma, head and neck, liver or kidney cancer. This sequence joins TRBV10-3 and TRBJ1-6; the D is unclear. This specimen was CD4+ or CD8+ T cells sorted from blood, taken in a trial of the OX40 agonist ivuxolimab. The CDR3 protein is CAISEDGSNNSPLHF. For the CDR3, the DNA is TGTGCCATCAGTGAGGACGGGAGTAATAATTCACCCCTCCACTTT.